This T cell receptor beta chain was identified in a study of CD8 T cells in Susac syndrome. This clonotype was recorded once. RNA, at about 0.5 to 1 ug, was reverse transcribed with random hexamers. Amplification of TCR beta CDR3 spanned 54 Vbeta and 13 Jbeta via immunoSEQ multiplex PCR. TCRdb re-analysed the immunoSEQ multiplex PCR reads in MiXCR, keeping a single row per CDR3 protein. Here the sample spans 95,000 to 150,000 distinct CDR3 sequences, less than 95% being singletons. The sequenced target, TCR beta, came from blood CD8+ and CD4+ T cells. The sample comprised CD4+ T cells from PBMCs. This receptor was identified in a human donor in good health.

Here the CDR3 reads CASSSLTGDVRTDTQYF. In nucleotides, the CDR3 is TGTGCCAGCAGCTCGCTCACCGGGGATGTCAGAACAGATACGCAGTATTTT. V and J are TRBV11-2 and TRBJ2-3; possible D gene TRBD2, 5 bases. This CDR3 is built from 17 residues. Trimming removed 4 bases from V and 3 bases from J, with 20 bases in between. Germline-derived CDR1 and CDR2 are SGHAT and FQNNGV.